These 15 T cell receptor beta chains were sequenced from one sample in a study of T cell responses to AZD1222 COVID-19 vaccine. Repertoires were generated with immunoSEQ multiplex PCR, while TCRdb's copy carries only in-frame clones and drops some. The sample lists 95,000 to 130,000 clones; approximately 93% were seen once. Sequenced here: peripheral blood, sampled on day 0 of AZD1222 vaccination. Receptors originate from an adult in good health.

The V gene is TRBV7-8, the J gene TRBJ1-1; 7 bases agree with TRBD1. The junction had 5 bases not matched to a gene; V was cut back by 5 bases and J by 2 bases. The CDR3 has 14 residues. Germline V gene data show CDR1 as SGHVS and CDR2 as FQNEAQ. The CDR3 sequence is CASSPTGINTEAFF. The CDR3 DNA follows: TGTGCCAGCAGCCCGACAGGGATCAACACTGAAGCTTTCTTT.

The chain employs TRBV6-5 and TRBJ2-7; D ambiguous. The CDR3 runs to 12 residues. Germline CDR1 and CDR2: MNHEY and SVGAGI. The ends were cut back, 5 bases at V and 7 bases at J, with 12 bases in the middle. CDR3 sequence reads: CASSRHGREQYF. Written as DNA, the CDR3 is TGTGCCAGCAGTAGACACGGACGGGAGCAGTACTTC.

CDR3 sequence (DNA): TGCGCCAGCAGCTTGTCGGGCGGCCTCAACTACGAGCAGTACTTC. The encoded protein is CASSLSGGLNYEQYF. The chain uses TRBV5-1 and TRBJ2-7; D is unclear. Germline loops: CDR1 SGHRS, CDR2 YFSETQ. The CDR3 sequence is 15 residues long. The ends were cut back, 1 base at V and 3 bases at J, with 14 bases in the middle.

This chain links TRBV28 with TRBJ1-1; tentatively, D is TRBD1 (6 bases). The CDR3 is made up of 13 amino acids. V was pared by 6 bases and J by 4 bases, with 12 bases between. Germline CDR1 and CDR2: MDHEN and SYDVKM. DNA for the CDR3: TGTGCCAGCAGCCCGGGACACCTCACTGAAGCTTTCTTT. As protein: CASSPGHLTEAFF.

This sequence joins TRBV28 and TRBJ2-2; D ambiguous. The CDR3 extends over 13 amino acids. The V gene lost 9 bases and the J gene lost 9 bases, with 17 bases spanning the gap. Germline CDR1 MDHEN, CDR2 SYDVKM. The CDR3 DNA follows: TGTGCCAGTAACACATTACAGATTAGGGAGCTGTTTTTT. Its translation is CASNTLQIRELFF.

The chain joins TRBV6-5 to TRBJ2-7, with no clear D. The CDR3 is made up of 14 amino acids. Germline V gives CDR1 MNHEY, CDR2 SVGAGI. Trimming left V 2 bases short and J 7 bases short, with 15 bases between. The DNA for the CDR3 is TGTGCCAGCAGTTACGGGTCCTGGTTGGGGGAGCAGTACTTC. Translation: CASSYGSWLGEQYF.

The rearrangement joins TRBV18 to TRBJ1-1; possible D gene TRBD1, 6 bases. CDR3 length equals 13 residues. Trimming shortened V by 2 bases and J by 7 bases, and 11 bases separated the two germline ends. The germline V gene has CDR1 KGHSH and CDR2 LQKENI. CDR3 nucleotides: TGTGCCAGCTCACCAACAGGGATCGGTGAAGCTTTCTTT. This codes for CASSPTGIGEAFF.

The chain recombines TRBV10-3 with TRBJ2-2; either TRBD1 or TRBD2 may fit D (6 bases each). This CDR3 has 13 residues. The V gene lost 7 bases and the J gene lost 1 base, with 7 bases spanning the gap. Germline loops: CDR1 ENHRY, CDR2 SYGVKD. CDR3 DNA: TGTGCCATCAAGGGGGGGAACACCGGGGAGCTGTTTTTT. Translating it yields CAIKGGNTGELFF.

The chain combines TRBV6-6 with TRBJ1-2; the D is unclear. V lost 10 bases and J lost 11, with 29 bases in between. This CDR3 spans 15 amino acids. Looked up from germline, CDR1 is MNHNY and CDR2 is SVGAGI (reference sequence). The CDR3 region has the DNA TGTGCCACTATCGGCGGTCGAGGCGGGGATTCGCGATACACCTTC. The encoded protein is CATIGGRGGDSRYTF.

This sequence joins TRBV5-8 and TRBJ1-5; 10 bases agree with TRBD1. CDR3 length: 15 residues. V shed 4 bases, J shed 7 bases, and the junction held 8 bases outside the gene matches. Looked up from germline, CDR1 is SGHTS and CDR2 is YDEGEE. The CDR3 nucleotides are TGTGCCAGCAGCCTCGGACAGGGGGATTGGCAGCCCCAGCATTTT. Translating gives CASSLGQGDWQPQHF. The whole variable domain, filled in from reference TRBV5-8 and TRBJ1-5, reads EAGVTQSPTHLIKTRGQQATLRCSPISGHTSVYWYQQALGLGLQFLLWYDEGEERNRGNFPPRFSGRQFPNYSSELNVNALELEDSALYLCASSLGQGDWQPQHFGDGTRLSIL.

The DNA for the CDR3 is TGTGCCAGCACACCGCGATTGAACACTGAAGCTTTCTTT. Amino acid sequence: CASTPRLNTEAFF. The chain has TRBV28 and TRBJ1-1; the D is unclear. The V gene lost 7 bases and the J gene lost 0 bases, with 9 bases spanning the gap. The CDR3 totals 13 residues. Germline CDR1 and CDR2: MDHEN and SYDVKM.

V gene TRBV4-1 combines with J gene TRBJ2-1; possibly TRBD1 for D (5 bases). The CDR3 consists of 14 residues. In germline, CDR1 is MGHRA, CDR2 YSYEKL. V was clipped by 2 bases and J by 10 bases, with 15 bases between them. CDR3 sequence: CASSQSGQGTEQFF. The DNA of the CDR3 is TGCGCCAGCAGCCAAAGTGGGCAGGGCACAGAGCAGTTCTTC.

This clone was counted once. This chain uses TRBV5-6 with TRBJ2-1; D is ambiguous. Per the germline V gene, CDR1 is SGHDT and CDR2 is YYEEEE. The CDR3 runs 15 residues. V lost 1 base and J 2 bases, leaving 10 bases between the germline ends. The CDR3 loop is CASSLRQRTYNEQFF. The DNA of the CDR3 is TGTGCCAGCAGCTTGAGGCAGAGGACCTACAATGAGCAGTTCTTC. Supplemented by reference TRBV5-6 and TRBJ2-1, the full variable domain reads DAGVTQSPTHLIKTRGQQVTLRCSPKSGHDTVSWYQQALGQGPQFIFQYYEEEERQRGNFPDRFSGHQFPNYSSELNVNALLLGDSALYLCASSLRQRTYNEQFFGPGTRLTVL.

V and J are TRBV29-1 and TRBJ2-7; D is perhaps TRBD1 (5 bases). The CDR3 spans 12 residues. Germline loops: CDR1 SQVTM, CDR2 ANQGSEA. The ends were cut back, 5 bases at V and 0 bases at J, with 8 bases in the middle. Here the CDR3 reads CSVTGISYEQYF. For the CDR3, the DNA is TGCAGCGTTACAGGTATCTCCTACGAGCAGTACTTC.

This clone has just one count. The rearrangement uses TRBV28 and TRBJ1-2; D unresolved. The CDR3 loop spans 13 amino acids. Trimming left V 6 bases short and J 4 bases short, with 12 bases between. Per the germline V gene, CDR1 is MDHEN and CDR2 is SYDVKM. Here the CDR3 reads CASSLLGFYGYTF. CDR3 sequence (DNA): TGTGCCAGCAGCCTACTCGGGTTCTATGGCTACACCTTC.